The 5 T cell receptor beta chains below all came from one sample that was sequenced in a study of cytomegalovirus exposure and HLA in healthy donors. 60 Vbeta and 13 Jbeta primers were used in PCR. Profiling relied on immunoSEQ multiplex PCR, and the TCRdb table lists in-frame clones only, not all of them. This sample has under 130,000 clones, with around 60% found just once. Sequenced material: PBMCs. The source is a man younger than 45 in good health and CMV-seropositive.

This chain connects TRBV19 to TRBJ2-2, with 7 bases matching TRBD1. This CDR3 is built from 14 residues. V gave up 5 bases and J gave up 5 bases; unmatched junction bases: 5. Germline CDR1 and CDR2: LNHDA and SQIVND (reference sequence). CDR3 region: CASSWTGRTGELFF. CDR3 in DNA: TGTGCCAGTAGTTGGACAGGAAGGACCGGGGAGCTGTTTTTT.

This chain uses TRBV13 with TRBJ2-3, with D uncertain. Trimming pared 5 bases from V and 4 bases from J, leaving 7 bases between. The CDR3 loop spans 12 amino acids. Germline CDR1 PRHDT, CDR2 FYEKMQ (reference sequence). The CDR3 bases are TGTGCCAGCAGCATAGCATCAGATACGCAGTATTTT. This translates into CASSIASDTQYF.

This clone has just one count. The chain links TRBV5-4 to TRBJ2-3, with 9 bases aligning to TRBD2. Germline CDR1 reads SGHNT; CDR2 reads YYREEE (reference sequence). The CDR3 is 16 amino acids. V lost 4 bases and J lost 5; bases outside the gene matches: 11. CDR3 in DNA: TGTGCCAGCAGCCCACCTAAACTAGCGGGTCTAGATACGCAGTATTTT. It encodes CASSPPKLAGLDTQYF.

The genes are TRBV2 and TRBJ2-1, with a tentative D call TRBD2 (5 bases). The V gene lost 2 bases and the J gene lost 3 bases, with 20 bases spanning the gap. This CDR3 spans 18 amino acids. Germline CDR1 is SNHLY and CDR2 is FYNNEI. CDR3 protein: CASSERWPAAEIYNEQFF. In DNA form, the CDR3 reads TGTGCCAGCAGTGAAAGATGGCCAGCGGCGGAAATCTACAATGAGCAGTTCTTC.

V is TRBV2 and J is TRBJ2-1, with a tentative D call TRBD1 (6 bases). V dropped 9 bases and J dropped 1 base, with 16 bases sitting between them. Germline CDR1 and CDR2: SNHLY and FYNNEI. The CDR3 consists of 15 residues. CDR3 nucleotide sequence: TGTGCCAGTCTACGATGGCAGGGGTCCTACAATGAGCAGTTCTTC. This translates into CASLRWQGSYNEQFF.